This is a list of T cell receptor beta chains from one sample in a study of cytomegalovirus exposure and HLA in healthy donors. TCRdb's table, derived via immunoSEQ multiplex PCR, lists solely in-frame clones and lacks some. The repertoire holds more than 95,000 clones, with over 75% as singletons. The sequencing sample was made of PBMCs. These receptor sequences come from a young woman in good health and CMV-seropositive. CDR3s include the opening cysteine and the closing phenylalanine or tryptophan. D genes are given only for firm matches. Clone size is stated in some rows and not others, as once, few, many or a class when expanded.

v_gene	d_gene	j_gene	abundance	CDR3nt	CDR3aa
TRBV30	NA	TRBJ2-7	NA	TGTGCCTGGAGTGTAACTATCGGGGGCGAGCAGTACTTC	CAWSVTIGGEQYF
TRBV7-6	TRBD2	TRBJ2-2	NA	TGTGCCAGCAGCTTAGAACCCGCGGGGGACACCGGGGAGCTGTTTTTT	CASSLEPAGDTGELFF
TRBV10-2	NA	TRBJ1-1	NA	TGCGCCAGCAGCAATCAGGGTAACACTGAAGCTTTCTTT	CASSNQGNTEAFF
TRBV7-9	TRBD1	TRBJ2-5	few	TGTGCCAGCAGTTCTCTAGGGGGCCCCCAAGAGACCCAGTACTTC	CASSSLGGPQETQYF
TRBV6-5	NA	TRBJ1-2	NA	TGTGCCAGCAGAATACACAGAACTAACTATGGCTACACCTTC	CASRIHRTNYGYTF
TRBV19	NA	TRBJ1-5	NA	TGTGCCAGTAGTATCACAGGGACTCAGCCCCAGCATTTT	CASSITGTQPQHF
TRBV9	NA	TRBJ1-6	few	TGTGCCAGCAGCGTAGACAGGGAGCGGAATTCACCCCTCCACTTT	CASSVDRERNSPLHF
TRBV11-3	TRBD1	TRBJ2-5	NA	TGTGCCAGCAGCCCATGGGACAGGGACCAAGAGACCCAGTACTTC	CASSPWDRDQETQYF
TRBV7-3	NA	TRBJ1-4	NA	TGTGCCAGCAGCTTGGGCATCGGTGAAAAACTGTTTTTT	CASSLGIGEKLFF
TRBV10-1	TRBD2	TRBJ2-1	NA	TGCGCCAGCAGTGTTGGGTTAGCGGGAGCACCTATGGATGAGCAGTTCTTC	CASSVGLAGAPMDEQFF
TRBV6-1	NA	TRBJ1-5	NA	TGTGCCAGCAGTGAAGACAGGCCCCCTCAGCCCCAGCATTTT	CASSEDRPPQPQHF
TRBV27	NA	TRBJ2-1	NA	TGTGCCAGCACTATCGACGGCAGGACATACAATGAGCAGTTCTTC	CASTIDGRTYNEQFF
TRBV5-1	NA	TRBJ1-3	few	TGCGCCAGCAGCTTGGACGGAGGCCTCTCTGGAAACACCATATATTTT	CASSLDGGLSGNTIYF
TRBV12-5	TRBD1	TRBJ2-4	few	TGTGCTAGTGCCTTGACAGGGGGAGGGAACATTCAGTACTTC	CASALTGGGNIQYF
TRBV19	NA	TRBJ2-2	NA	TGTGCCAGTAGTATACTCCTAGGTACCGGGGAGCTGTTTTTT	CASSILLGTGELFF
TRBV30	NA	TRBJ1-4	NA	TGTGCCTGGTGTTCTGCAACTAATGAAAAACTGTTTTTT	CAWCSATNEKLFF
TRBV6-5	NA	TRBJ2-2	NA	TGTGCCAGCAGAGCCTCGGGGGTAGTGGGGGAGCTGTTTTTT	CASRASGVVGELFF
TRBV29-1	TRBD2	TRBJ2-1	NA	TGCAGCGTTGAAATACTAGCGGACTACAATGAGCAGTTCTTC	CSVEILADYNEQFF
TRBV28	NA	TRBJ2-1	NA	TGTGCCAGCAGTCCACCGTCAAGTGGGGCTAGTAATGAGCAGTTCTTC	CASSPPSSGASNEQFF
TRBV28	TRBD1	TRBJ1-3	NA	TGTGCCAGCAAACCCGGGACAGGGGCAACTGAATACTCTGGAAACACCATATATTTT	CASKPGTGATEYSGNTIYF
TRBV2	TRBD1	TRBJ1-3	few	TGTGCCAGCAGTTTTGGACAGGGAGTAAACGGAAACACCATATATTTT	CASSFGQGVNGNTIYF
TRBV6-1	TRBD1	TRBJ2-7	NA	TGTGCCAGCAGTGGGGGTGGCAGGGGGCTTGTCTCCTACGAGCAGTACTTC	CASSGGGRGLVSYEQYF
TRBV10-3	NA	TRBJ1-1	NA	TGTGCCATCAGTGAGACGGTGAACACTGAAGCTTTCTTT	CAISETVNTEAFF
TRBV7-2	NA	TRBJ1-2	NA	TGTGCCAGCAGCTTCGGTAGTGGCTACACCTTC	CASSFGSGYTF
TRBV20-1	NA	TRBJ1-1	NA	TGCAGTGCTAGAAGTCGGACTGAAGCTTTCTTT	CSARSRTEAFF
TRBV9	NA	TRBJ2-3	NA	TGTGCCAGCAGCGCACTCAGGGGGGTTGTAGATACGCAGTATTTT	CASSALRGVVDTQYF
TRBV6-1	TRBD1	TRBJ2-3	NA	TGTGCCAGCAGTGAATCGCCCGACAGGGGGGCCACAGATACGCAGTATTTT	CASSESPDRGATDTQYF
TRBV19	NA	TRBJ1-5	NA	TGTGCCAGTACCTTAAACGGGGGGACTAGCAATCAGCCCCAGCATTTT	CASTLNGGTSNQPQHF
TRBV5-1	TRBD1	TRBJ2-1	NA	TGCGCCAGCAGCTCTGGACAGGTTGTCAATGAGCAGTTCTTC	CASSSGQVVNEQFF
TRBV6-5	NA	TRBJ1-3	NA	TGTGCCAGCACGCGACTGACCACCTCTGGAAACACCATATATTTT	CASTRLTTSGNTIYF
TRBV18	NA	TRBJ2-5	NA	TGTGCCAGCTCGGCCGGGACTGTCTCGTTGGAGACCCAGTACTTC	CASSAGTVSLETQYF
TRBV13	NA	TRBJ2-1	NA	TGTGCCAGCAGCATATTGACGGACTCCCCTAATGAGCAGTTCTTC	CASSILTDSPNEQFF
TRBV30	NA	TRBJ1-6	NA	TGTGCCTGGATTAGCCAGGGAGGGTCCTATAATTCACCCCTCCACTTT	CAWISQGGSYNSPLHF
TRBV4-1	TRBD1	TRBJ2-6	NA	TGCGCCAGCAGCCCCAGGGGGCTACTCGGGGCCAACGTCCTGACTTTC	CASSPRGLLGANVLTF
TRBV18	TRBD2	TRBJ2-3	NA	TGTGCCAGCTCACCGATGACTAGCGGGAGGGCCGGGGATACGCAGTATTTT	CASSPMTSGRAGDTQYF
TRBV6-5	TRBD2	TRBJ2-7	NA	TGTGCCAGCAGTTACAGCGTGTTGCGGGGGGCCTACGAGCAGTACTTC	CASSYSVLRGAYEQYF
TRBV5-8	TRBD2	TRBJ2-7	few	TGTGCCAGCAGCTTGGGAGCGGGACGCGTCTCCTACGAGCAGTACTTC	CASSLGAGRVSYEQYF
TRBV2	NA	TRBJ2-3	NA	TGTGCCAGCGATGAGGGCTCCACAGATACGCAGTATTTT	CASDEGSTDTQYF
TRBV6-1	NA	TRBJ2-7	NA	TGTGCCAGCAGTGAAGGTGGAGGGGACGAGCAGTACTTC	CASSEGGGDEQYF
TRBV6-5	NA	TRBJ1-6	NA	TGTGCCAGCAGTTTGGAGTATAATTCACCCCTCCACTTT	CASSLEYNSPLHF
TRBV29-1	TRBD2	TRBJ2-7	NA	TGCAGCGTTGAAGCGGGAGGGCCCGACGAGCAGTACTTC	CSVEAGGPDEQYF